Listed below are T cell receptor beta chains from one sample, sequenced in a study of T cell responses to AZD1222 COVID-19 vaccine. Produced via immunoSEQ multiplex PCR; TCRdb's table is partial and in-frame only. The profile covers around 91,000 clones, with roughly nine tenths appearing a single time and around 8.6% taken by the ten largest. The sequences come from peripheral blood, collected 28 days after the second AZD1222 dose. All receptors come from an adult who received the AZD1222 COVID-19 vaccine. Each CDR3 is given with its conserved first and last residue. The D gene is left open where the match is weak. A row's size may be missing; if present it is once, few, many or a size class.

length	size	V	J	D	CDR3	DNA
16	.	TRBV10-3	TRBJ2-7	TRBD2	CAISERTSGRENEQYF	TGTGCCATCAGTGAGAGGACTAGCGGGAGGGAGAACGAGCAGTACTTC
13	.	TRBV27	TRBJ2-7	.	CASSWAPNYEQYF	TGTGCCAGCAGTTGGGCCCCTAACTACGAGCAGTACTTC
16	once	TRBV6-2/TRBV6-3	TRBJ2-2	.	CASSSIDIWNTGELFF	TGTGCCAGCAGTTCGATAGACATTTGGAACACCGGGGAGCTGTTTTTT
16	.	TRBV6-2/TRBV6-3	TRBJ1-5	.	CASSYRGLNSNQPQHF	TGTGCCAGCAGTTACCGGGGATTGAATAGCAATCAGCCCCAGCATTTT
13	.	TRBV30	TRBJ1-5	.	CAWSSDINQPQHF	TGTGCCTGGAGTTCGGACATTAATCAGCCCCAGCATTTT
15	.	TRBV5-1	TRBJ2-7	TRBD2	CASSSGLVATYEQYF	TGCGCCAGCAGCTCGGGACTAGTCGCCACCTACGAGCAGTACTTC
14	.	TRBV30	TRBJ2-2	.	CAWMIRGHTGELFF	TGTGCCTGGATGATACGGGGTCACACCGGGGAGCTGTTTTTT
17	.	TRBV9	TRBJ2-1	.	CASSVGIEGPSYNEQFF	TGTGCCAGCAGCGTAGGGATCGAGGGCCCCTCCTACAATGAGCAGTTCTTC
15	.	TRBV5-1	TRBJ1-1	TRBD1	CASSEGAGVNTEAFF	TGCGCCAGCAGCGAGGGGGCAGGCGTGAACACTGAAGCTTTCTTT
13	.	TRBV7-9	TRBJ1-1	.	CASSPGTRNEAFF	TGTGCCAGCAGCCCCGGGACACGGAACGAAGCTTTCTTT
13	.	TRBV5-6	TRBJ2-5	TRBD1	CASSWDRQETQYF	TGTGCCAGCAGCTGGGACAGACAAGAGACCCAGTACTTC
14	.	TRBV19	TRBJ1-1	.	CASSPTGMNTEAFF	TGTGCCAGTAGTCCCACAGGGATGAACACTGAAGCTTTCTTT
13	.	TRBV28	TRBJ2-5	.	CASRPQGWETQYF	TGTGCCAGCAGACCACAGGGCTGGGAGACCCAGTACTTC
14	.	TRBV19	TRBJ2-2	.	CASKGESNTGELFF	TGTGCCAGCAAGGGGGAATCGAACACCGGGGAGCTGTTTTTT
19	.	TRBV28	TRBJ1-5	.	CASSPYGPDSHGTNQPQHF	TGTGCCAGCAGCCCATATGGCCCGGACAGCCATGGGACAAATCAGCCCCAGCATTTT
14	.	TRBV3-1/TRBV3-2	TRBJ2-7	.	CASSPPGASYEQYF	TGTGCCAGCAGCCCCCCAGGGGCTTCCTACGAGCAGTACTTC
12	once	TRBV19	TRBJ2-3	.	CASSIQGDTQYF	TGTGCCAGTAGTATACAGGGGGATACGCAGTATTTT
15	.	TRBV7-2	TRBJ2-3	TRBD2	CASSLLGGRIDTQYF	TGTGCCAGCAGCTTATTGGGCGGGAGAATAGATACGCAGTATTTT
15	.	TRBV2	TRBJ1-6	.	CASSEMTANNSPLHF	TGTGCCAGCAGTGAAATGACAGCAAATAATTCACCCCTCCACTTT
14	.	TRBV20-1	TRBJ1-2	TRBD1	CSASGTGGAYGYTF	TGCAGTGCTAGTGGGACAGGGGGCGCCTATGGCTACACCTTC
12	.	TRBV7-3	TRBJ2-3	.	CASSLGTDTQYF	TGTGCCAGCAGCTTAGGCACAGATACGCAGTATTTT
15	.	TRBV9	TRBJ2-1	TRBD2	CASSAQTSSWNEQFF	TGTGCCAGCAGCGCCCAGACTAGCTCGTGGAATGAGCAGTTCTTC
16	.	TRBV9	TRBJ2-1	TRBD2	CASSVEASGYYNEQFF	TGTGCCAGCAGCGTAGAGGCTAGCGGGTACTACAATGAGCAGTTCTTC
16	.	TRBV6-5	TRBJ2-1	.	CASSYSAGSSYNEQFF	TGTGCCAGCAGTTACTCTGCCGGTAGCTCCTACAATGAGCAGTTCTTC
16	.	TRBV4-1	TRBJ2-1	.	CASSQESGNPYNEQFF	TGCGCCAGCAGCCAAGAAAGTGGAAACCCCTACAATGAGCAGTTCTTC
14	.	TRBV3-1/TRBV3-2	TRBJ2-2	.	CASSQDTWTGELFF	TGTGCCAGCAGCCAAGATACGTGGACCGGGGAGCTGTTTTTT
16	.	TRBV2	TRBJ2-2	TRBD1	CASRQGTGGGTGELFF	TGTGCCAGCAGGCAAGGGACAGGGGGCGGCACCGGGGAGCTGTTTTTT
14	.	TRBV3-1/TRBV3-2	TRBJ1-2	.	CASSVSLPSYGYTF	TGTGCCAGCAGCGTTTCTTTGCCCTCCTATGGCTACACCTTC
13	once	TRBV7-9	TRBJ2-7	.	CASSSDSSYEQYF	TGTGCCAGCAGCTCGGATAGCTCCTACGAGCAGTACTTC
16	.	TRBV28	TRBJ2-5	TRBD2	CASSSLVAGIQETQYF	TGTGCCAGCAGTTCCCTTGTAGCGGGAATCCAAGAGACCCAGTACTTC